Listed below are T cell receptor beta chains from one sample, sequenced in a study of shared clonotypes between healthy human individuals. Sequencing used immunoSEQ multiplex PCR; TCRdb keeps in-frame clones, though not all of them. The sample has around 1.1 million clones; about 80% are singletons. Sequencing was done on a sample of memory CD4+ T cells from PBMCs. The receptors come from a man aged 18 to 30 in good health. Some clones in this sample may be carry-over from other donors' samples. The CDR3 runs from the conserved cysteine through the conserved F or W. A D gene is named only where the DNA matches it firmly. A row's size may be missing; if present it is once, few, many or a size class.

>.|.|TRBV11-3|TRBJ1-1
CASSLSGTEAFF
TGTGCCAGCAGCTTATCGGGGACTGAAGCTTTCTTT
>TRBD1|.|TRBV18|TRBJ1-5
CASSRDREGHF
TGTGCCAGCTCACGGGACAGGGAGGGGCATTTT
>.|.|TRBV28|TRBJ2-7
CATRRGATHEQYF
TGTGCCACTCGTAGGGGCGCAACCCACGAGCAGTACTTC
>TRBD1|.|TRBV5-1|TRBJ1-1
CASSRDRMNTEAFF
TGCGCCAGCAGCCGGGACAGAATGAACACTGAAGCTTTCTTT
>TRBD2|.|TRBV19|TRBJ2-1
CASSYRLAGSDEQFF
TGTGCCAGTAGTTACAGACTAGCGGGTAGCGATGAGCAGTTCTTC
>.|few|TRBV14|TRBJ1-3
CASSHWRTIYF
TGTGCCAGCAGCCATTGGAGGACCATATATTTT
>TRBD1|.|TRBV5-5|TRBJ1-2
CASSFDRGLYGYTF
TGTGCCAGCAGCTTCGACAGGGGTTTGTATGGCTACACCTTC
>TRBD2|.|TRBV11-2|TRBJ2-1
CASSFGWGTSGTEQFF
TGTGCCAGCAGCTTTGGTTGGGGAACTAGCGGGACCGAGCAGTTCTTC
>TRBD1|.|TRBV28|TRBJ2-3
CASSPRGGNTQYF
TGTGCCAGCAGTCCCCGAGGGGGCAATACGCAGTATTTT
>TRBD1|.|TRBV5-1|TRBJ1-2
CASAPDRAYGYTF
TGCGCCAGCGCGCCGGACAGGGCCTATGGCTACACCTTC
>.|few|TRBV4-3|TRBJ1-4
CASSQEGGYTNEKLFF
TGCGCCAGCAGCCAAGAGGGGGGGTACACTAATGAAAAACTGTTTTTT
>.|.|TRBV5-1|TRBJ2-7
CASSLGQPSYEQYF
TGCGCCAGCAGCTTGGGACAGCCCTCCTACGAGCAGTACTTC
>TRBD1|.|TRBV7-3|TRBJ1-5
CASSRTGGADQPQHF
TGTGCCAGCAGCCGGACAGGGGGCGCGGATCAGCCCCAGCATTTT
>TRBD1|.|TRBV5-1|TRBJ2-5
CASSTGQGLEAQYF
TGCGCCAGCAGCACGGGACAGGGCCTCGAGGCCCAGTACTTC
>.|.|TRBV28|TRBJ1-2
CASRAAYGYTF
TGTGCCAGCAGGGCAGCCTATGGCTACACCTTC
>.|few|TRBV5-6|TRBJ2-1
CASSASFQGRYGQFF
TGTGCCAGCAGCGCCTCCTTTCAGGGCAGATATGGGCAGTTCTTC
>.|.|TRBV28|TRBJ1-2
CASSSGRANYGYTF
TGTGCCAGCTCCTCGGGCAGGGCTAACTATGGCTACACCTTC
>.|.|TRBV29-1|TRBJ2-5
CSGGLLETQYF
TGCAGCGGCGGCCTGTTGGAGACCCAGTACTTC
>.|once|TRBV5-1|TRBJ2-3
CASRGEVAADTQYF
TGCGCCAGCAGGGGCGAAGTTGCCGCGGATACGCAGTATTTT
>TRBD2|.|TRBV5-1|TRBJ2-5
CASSIGGALAGTQYF
TGCGCCAGCAGTATCGGGGGGGCCCTAGCGGGGACCCAGTACTTC
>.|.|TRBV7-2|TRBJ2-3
CASSLEVTRYTDTQYF
TGTGCCAGCAGCTTAGAAGTCACTAGATACACAGATACGCAGTATTTT
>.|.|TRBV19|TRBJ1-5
CASSMGAGTQPQHF
TGTGCCAGTAGTATGGGTGCGGGGACCCAGCCCCAGCATTTT
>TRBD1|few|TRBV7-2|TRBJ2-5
CASSTGNDRGQTQYF
TGTGCCAGCAGCACAGGAAACGACAGGGGGCAGACCCAGTACTTC
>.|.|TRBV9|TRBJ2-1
CASSVVGTFYNEQFF
TGTGCCAGCAGCGTAGTCGGGACGTTCTACAATGAGCAGTTCTTC
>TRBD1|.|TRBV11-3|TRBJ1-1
CASSQGVNTEAFF
TGTGCCAGCAGCCAGGGGGTGAACACTGAAGCTTTCTTT
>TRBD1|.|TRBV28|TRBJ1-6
CASTSQGARNSPLHF
TGTGCCAGCACTTCACAGGGGGCGCGGAATTCACCCCTCCACTTT
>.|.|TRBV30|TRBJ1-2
CAWRTANYGYTF
TGTGCCTGGAGAACGGCTAACTATGGCTACACCTTC
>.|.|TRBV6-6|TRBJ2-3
CAISQGNTDTQYF
TGTGCCATATCCCAGGGGAACACAGATACGCAGTATTTT
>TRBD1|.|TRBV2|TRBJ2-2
CASRQGASETNTGELFF
TGTGCCAGCAGACAGGGGGCTAGTGAGACGAACACCGGGGAGCTGTTTTTT
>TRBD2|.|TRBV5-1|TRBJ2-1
CASSSSSGRYNEQFF
TGCGCCAGCAGCTCTTCGAGCGGGAGATACAATGAGCAGTTCTTC
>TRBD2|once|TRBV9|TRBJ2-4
CASSVAGLAAIRYF
TGTGCCAGCAGCGTAGCGGGCCTAGCGGCTATTCGGTACTTC
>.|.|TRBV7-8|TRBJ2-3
CASSLSGARDTQYF
TGTGCCAGCAGCTTATCGGGGGCCCGAGATACGCAGTATTTT
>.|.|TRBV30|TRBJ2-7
CACIAANSYEQYF
TGTGCCTGTATAGCGGCAAACTCCTACGAGCAGTACTTC
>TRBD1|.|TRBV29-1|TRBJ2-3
CSGGQTTDTQYF
TGCAGCGGGGGACAGACCACAGATACGCAGTATTTT
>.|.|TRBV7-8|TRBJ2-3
CASSAQLVQAQYF
TGTGCCAGCAGCGCCCAACTAGTACAGGCGCAGTATTTT
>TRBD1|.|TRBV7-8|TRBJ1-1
CASRSRGDPNTEAFF
TGTGCCAGCAGATCCAGGGGGGACCCGAACACTGAAGCTTTCTTT
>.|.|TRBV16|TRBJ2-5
CASSQGAQETQYF
TGTGCCAGCAGCCAAGGGGCCCAAGAGACCCAGTACTTC
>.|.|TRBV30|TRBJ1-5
CAWAGGGGQPQHF
TGTGCCTGGGCCGGTGGGGGTGGTCAGCCCCAGCATTTT
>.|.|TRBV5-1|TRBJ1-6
CASSSEGDSPLHF
TGCGCCAGCAGCTCGGAGGGGGATTCACCCCTCCACTTT
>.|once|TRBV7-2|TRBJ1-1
CASSRRSGNTEAFF
TGTGCCAGCAGCCGACGATCCGGAAACACTGAAGCTTTCTTT
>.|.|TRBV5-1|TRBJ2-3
CASSLDPGVPSTDTQYF
TGCGCCAGCAGCTTGGATCCGGGGGTCCCAAGCACAGATACGCAGTATTTT
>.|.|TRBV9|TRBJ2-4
CASSVEAGGNIQYF
TGTGCCAGCAGCGTAGAGGCAGGGGGGAACATTCAGTACTTC
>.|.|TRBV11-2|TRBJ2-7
CASSSLPGWSYEQYF
TGTGCCAGCAGCTCCCTCCCAGGGTGGTCCTACGAGCAGTACTTC
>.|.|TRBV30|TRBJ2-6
CAWSVSRHGRTGANVLTF
TGTGCCTGGAGTGTATCGCGACACGGAAGAACTGGGGCCAACGTCCTGACTTTC
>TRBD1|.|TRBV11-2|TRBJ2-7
CASSLFGQVTSYEQYF
TGTGCCAGCAGCTTATTCGGACAGGTTACCTCCTACGAGCAGTACTTC
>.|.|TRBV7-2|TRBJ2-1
CASSSGQWDEQFF
TGTGCCAGCAGCTCGGGACAATGGGATGAGCAGTTCTTC
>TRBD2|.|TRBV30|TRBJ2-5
CAWSHGLAEETQYF
TGTGCCTGGAGTCACGGACTAGCGGAAGAGACCCAGTACTTC
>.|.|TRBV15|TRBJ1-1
CATSRGTGGTEAFF
TGTGCCACCAGCAGAGGAACCGGTGGTACTGAAGCTTTCTTT
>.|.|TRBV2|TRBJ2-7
CASSEAPGSSYEQYF
TGTGCCAGCAGTGAAGCCCCTGGGAGTTCCTACGAGCAGTACTTC
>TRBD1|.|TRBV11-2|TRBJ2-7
CASSLTGGGYEQYF
TGTGCCAGCAGCCTTACAGGGGGCGGGTACGAGCAGTACTTC
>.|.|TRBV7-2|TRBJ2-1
CASSLRYNEQFF
TGTGCCAGCAGCCTCAGATACAATGAGCAGTTCTTC
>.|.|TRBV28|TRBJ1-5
CASSPWDGITYSNQPQHF
TGTGCCAGCAGTCCTTGGGACGGCATCACCTATAGCAATCAGCCCCAGCATTTT